This T cell receptor (beta chain) was recorded in a study of monozygotic twins with inflammatory bowel disease. Study-level findings and limits: Especially where disease activity was present, IBD patients had fewer clonotypes in common with others than healthy twins did. The co-twins with IBD showed lower TCRbeta diversity (inverse Simpson) than their healthy siblings.

The CDR3 sequence is 15 residues long. The V gene's germline CDR1 is DFQATT and CDR2 SNEGSKA (reference sequence). Following a re-call of the 5' RACE reads, TCRdb has one entry per CDR3 protein and lacks DNA. Listed are over 150,000 distinct CDR3 sequences; 2.8% falls within the top ten. A remark on this clonotype: What it binds is not known.

Sequenced input: blood. The chain recombines TRBV20-1 with TRBJ1-5; the TCRdb call, TRBD1, lacks DNA for checking. The TCR sequence derives from a human donor with ulcerative colitis or Crohn's disease, or a healthy co-twin of an affected twin (not recorded which). The CDR3 loop is CSARPPGQGKEPQHF.